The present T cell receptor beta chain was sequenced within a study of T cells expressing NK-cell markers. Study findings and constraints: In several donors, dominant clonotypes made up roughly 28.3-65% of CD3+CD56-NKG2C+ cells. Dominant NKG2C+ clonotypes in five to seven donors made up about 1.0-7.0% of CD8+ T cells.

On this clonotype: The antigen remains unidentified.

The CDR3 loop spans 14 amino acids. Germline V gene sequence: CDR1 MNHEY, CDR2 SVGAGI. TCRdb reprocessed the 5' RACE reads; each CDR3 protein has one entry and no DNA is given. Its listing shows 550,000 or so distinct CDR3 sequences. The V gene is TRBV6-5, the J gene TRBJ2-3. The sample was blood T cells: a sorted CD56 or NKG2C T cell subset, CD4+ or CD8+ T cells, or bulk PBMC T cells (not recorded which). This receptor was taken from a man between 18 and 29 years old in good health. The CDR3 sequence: CASSYSQSTDTQYF.